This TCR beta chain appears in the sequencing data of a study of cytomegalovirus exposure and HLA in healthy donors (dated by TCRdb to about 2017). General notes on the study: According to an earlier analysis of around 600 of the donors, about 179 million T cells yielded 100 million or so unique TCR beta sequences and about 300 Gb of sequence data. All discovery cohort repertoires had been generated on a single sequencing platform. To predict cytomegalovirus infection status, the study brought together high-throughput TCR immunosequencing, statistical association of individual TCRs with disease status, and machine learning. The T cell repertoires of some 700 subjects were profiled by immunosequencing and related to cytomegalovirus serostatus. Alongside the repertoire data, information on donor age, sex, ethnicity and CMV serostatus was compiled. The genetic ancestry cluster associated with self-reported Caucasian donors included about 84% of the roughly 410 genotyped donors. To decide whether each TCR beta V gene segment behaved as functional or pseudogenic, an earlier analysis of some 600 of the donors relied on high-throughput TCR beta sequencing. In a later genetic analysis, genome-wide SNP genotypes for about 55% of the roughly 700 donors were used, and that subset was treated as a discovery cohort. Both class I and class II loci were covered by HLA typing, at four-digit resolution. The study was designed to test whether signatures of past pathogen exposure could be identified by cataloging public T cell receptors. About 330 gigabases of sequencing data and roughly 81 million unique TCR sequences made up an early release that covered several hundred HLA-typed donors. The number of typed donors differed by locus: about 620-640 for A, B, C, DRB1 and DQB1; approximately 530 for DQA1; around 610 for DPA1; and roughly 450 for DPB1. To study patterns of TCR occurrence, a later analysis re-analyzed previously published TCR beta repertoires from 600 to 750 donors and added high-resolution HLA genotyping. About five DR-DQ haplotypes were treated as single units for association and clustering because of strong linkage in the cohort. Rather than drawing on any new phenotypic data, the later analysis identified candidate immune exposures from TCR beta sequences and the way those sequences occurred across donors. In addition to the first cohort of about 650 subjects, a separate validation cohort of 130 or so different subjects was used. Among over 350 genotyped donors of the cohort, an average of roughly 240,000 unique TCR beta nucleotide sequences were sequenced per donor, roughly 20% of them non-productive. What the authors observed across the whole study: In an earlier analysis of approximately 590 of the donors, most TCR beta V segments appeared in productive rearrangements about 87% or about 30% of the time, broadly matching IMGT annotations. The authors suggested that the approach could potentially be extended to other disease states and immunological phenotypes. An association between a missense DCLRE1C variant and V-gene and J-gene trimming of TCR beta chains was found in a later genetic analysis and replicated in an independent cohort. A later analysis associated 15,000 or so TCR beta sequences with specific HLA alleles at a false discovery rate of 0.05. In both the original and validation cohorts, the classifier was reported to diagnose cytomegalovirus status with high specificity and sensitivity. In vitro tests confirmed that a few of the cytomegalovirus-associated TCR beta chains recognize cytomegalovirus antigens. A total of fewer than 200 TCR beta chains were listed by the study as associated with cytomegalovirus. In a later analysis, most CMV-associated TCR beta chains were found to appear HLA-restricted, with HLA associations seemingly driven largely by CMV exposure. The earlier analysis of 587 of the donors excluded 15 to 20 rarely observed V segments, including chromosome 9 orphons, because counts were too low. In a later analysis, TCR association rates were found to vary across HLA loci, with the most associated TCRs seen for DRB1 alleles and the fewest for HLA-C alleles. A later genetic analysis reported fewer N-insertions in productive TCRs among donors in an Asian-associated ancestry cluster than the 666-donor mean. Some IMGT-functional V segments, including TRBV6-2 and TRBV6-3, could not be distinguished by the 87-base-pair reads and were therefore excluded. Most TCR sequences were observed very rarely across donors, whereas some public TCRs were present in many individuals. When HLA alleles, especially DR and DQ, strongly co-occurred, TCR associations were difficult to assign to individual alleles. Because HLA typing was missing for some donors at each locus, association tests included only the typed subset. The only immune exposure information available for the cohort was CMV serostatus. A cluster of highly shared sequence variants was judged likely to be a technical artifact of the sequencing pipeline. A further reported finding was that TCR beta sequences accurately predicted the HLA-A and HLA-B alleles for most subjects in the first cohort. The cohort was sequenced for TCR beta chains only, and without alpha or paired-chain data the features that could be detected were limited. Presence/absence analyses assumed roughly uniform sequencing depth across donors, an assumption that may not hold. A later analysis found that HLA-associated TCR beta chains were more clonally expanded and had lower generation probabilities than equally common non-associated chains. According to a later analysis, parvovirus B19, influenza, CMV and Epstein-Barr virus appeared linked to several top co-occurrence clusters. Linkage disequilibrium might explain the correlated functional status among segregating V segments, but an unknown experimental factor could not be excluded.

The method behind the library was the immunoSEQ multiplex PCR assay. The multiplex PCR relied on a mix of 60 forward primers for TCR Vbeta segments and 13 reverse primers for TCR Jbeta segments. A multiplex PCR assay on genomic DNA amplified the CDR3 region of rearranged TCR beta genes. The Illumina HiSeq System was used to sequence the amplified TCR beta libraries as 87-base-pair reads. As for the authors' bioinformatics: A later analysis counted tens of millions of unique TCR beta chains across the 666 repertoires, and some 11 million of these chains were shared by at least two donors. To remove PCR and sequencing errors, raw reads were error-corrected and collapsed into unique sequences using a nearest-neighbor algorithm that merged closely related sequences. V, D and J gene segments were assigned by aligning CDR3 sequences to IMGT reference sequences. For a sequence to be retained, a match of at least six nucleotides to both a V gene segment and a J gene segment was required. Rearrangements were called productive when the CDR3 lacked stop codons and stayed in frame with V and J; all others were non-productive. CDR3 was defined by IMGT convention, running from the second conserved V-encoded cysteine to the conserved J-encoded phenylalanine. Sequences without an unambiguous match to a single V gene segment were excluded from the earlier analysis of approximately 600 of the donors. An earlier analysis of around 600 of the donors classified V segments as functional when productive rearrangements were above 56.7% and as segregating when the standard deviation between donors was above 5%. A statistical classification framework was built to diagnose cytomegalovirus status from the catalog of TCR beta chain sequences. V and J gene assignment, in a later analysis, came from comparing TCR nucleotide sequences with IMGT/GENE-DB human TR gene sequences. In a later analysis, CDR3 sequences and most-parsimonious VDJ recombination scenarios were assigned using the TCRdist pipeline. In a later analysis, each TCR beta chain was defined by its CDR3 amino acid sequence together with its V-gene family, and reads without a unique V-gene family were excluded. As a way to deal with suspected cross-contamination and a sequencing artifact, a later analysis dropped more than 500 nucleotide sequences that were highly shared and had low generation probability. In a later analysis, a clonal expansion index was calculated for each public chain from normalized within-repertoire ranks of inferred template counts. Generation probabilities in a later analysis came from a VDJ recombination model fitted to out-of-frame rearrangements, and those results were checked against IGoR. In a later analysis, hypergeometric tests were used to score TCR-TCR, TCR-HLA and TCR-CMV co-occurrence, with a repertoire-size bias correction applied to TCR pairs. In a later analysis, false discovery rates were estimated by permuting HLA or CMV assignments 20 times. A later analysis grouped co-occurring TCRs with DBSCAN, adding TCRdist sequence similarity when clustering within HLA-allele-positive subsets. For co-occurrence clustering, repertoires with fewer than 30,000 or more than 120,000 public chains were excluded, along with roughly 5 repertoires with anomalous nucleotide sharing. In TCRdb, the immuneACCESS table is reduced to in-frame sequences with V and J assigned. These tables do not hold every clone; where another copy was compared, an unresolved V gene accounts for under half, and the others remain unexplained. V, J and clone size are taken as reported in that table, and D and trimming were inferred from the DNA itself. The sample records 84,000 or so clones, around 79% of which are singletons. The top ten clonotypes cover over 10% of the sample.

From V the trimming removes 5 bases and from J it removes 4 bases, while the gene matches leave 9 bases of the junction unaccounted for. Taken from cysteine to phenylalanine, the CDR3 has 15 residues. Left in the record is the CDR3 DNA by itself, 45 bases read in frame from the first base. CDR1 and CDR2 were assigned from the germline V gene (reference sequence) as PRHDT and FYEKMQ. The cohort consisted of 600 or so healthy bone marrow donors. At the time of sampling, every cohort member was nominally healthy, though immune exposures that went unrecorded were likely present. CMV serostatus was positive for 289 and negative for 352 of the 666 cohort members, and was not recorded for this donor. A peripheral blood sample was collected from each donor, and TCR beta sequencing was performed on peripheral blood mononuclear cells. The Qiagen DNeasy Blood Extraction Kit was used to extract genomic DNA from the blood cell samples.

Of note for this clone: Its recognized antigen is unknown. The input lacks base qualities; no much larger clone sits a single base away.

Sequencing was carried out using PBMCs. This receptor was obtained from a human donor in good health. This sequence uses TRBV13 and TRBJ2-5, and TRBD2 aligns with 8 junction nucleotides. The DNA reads TGTGCCAGCAGCGACTCCGGGGGGGCCGTAGAGACCCAGTACTTC. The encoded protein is CASSDSGGAVETQYF.